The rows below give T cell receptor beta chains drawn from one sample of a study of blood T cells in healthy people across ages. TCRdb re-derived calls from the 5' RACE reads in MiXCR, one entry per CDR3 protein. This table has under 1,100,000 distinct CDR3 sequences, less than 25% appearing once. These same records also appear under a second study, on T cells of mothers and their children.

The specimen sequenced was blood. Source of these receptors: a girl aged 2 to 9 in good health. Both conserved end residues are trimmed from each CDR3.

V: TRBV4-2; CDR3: ASSQGGALAEQY
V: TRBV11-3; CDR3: ASSRRDGVYNEQF
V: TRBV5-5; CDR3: ASSGNDRVDEQF
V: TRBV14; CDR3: ASSQLASYNEQF
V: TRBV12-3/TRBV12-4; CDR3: ASSHLGQGAGEQY
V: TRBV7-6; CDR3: ASNPGAGEQY
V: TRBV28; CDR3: ASSPPVVGGEKLF
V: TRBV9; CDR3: ASSVRGLSSYNEQF
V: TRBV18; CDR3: ASSRGDTNTGELF
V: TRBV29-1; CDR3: SGPRGTYNEQF
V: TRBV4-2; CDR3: ASSQGQGQFTANEKLF
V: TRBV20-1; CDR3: SAADGLNTEAF
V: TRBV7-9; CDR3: ASSSYLSGSSYNEQF
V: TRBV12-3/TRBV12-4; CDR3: ASSSSGRRETQY
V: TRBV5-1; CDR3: ASSIWTSGGVYNEQF
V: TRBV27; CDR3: ASSPGRAGSRASPLH
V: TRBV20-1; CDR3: SATSDWGTDTQY
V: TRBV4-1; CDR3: ASSQISGKNIQY
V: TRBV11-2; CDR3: ASSPQDGRTDTQY
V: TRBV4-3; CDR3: ASSPQGRGNEKLF
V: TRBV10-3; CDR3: AISEKLAGNTGELF
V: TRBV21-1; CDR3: ACIRGPQETQY
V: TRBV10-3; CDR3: AIFSVPYNEQL
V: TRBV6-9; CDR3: PTGWNQPQH
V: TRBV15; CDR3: ATSRGDGDTEAF
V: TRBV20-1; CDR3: SARRLLNTGELF
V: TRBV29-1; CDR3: SAETGFGQY